This T cell receptor beta chain was sequenced during a study of cytomegalovirus exposure and HLA in healthy donors. For the study at large: Out of roughly 200 million T cells, an earlier analysis found more than 95 million unique TCR beta sequences in total.

This clone showed up just once. Its specificity is not known. Findings of the study overall: Researchers reportedly found TCR beta sequences accurately predicted most subjects' HLA-A and HLA-B alleles. Earlier analysis found most TCR beta V segments productive about 87% or about 30% of the time.

Vbeta (60) and Jbeta (13) primers were used in the PCR. The data were produced by immunoSEQ multiplex PCR, yet TCRdb's version contains in-frame clones alone and is incomplete. Counted here are under 85,000 clones, roughly 72% occurring once; the ten biggest clones make up 22%. Germline V gene lookup returns CDR1 GTSNPN and CDR2 SVGIG (reference sequence). The CDR3 sequence is 11 residues long. Trimming removed 0 bases at V and 14 bases at J, with 10 bases between. Source material: PBMCs. The rearrangement joins TRBV30 to TRBJ1-4, with no clear D. The origin of this receptor is a woman in her 30s in good health and CMV-seropositive. The CDR3 sequence: CAWSVRDRLFF. CDR3 coding DNA: TGTGCCTGGAGTGTACGGGATCGCCTGTTTTTT.